The 22 T cell receptor beta chains below come from one sample, sequenced in a study of early T cells in non-severe SARS-CoV-2 infection. TCRdb reanalysed the 5' RACE reads using MiXCR and keeps one entry per CDR3 protein. Of tens of thousands of distinct CDR3 sequences in the sample, 12% are singletons; the top ten hold less than 4.5%. The sequenced material came from whole blood. These receptor sequences come from an adult who was a healthcare worker with PCR-confirmed SARS-CoV-2 infection or an uninfected control (not recorded which).

The genes are TRBV29-1 and TRBJ2-5, with 12 nucleotides matching TRBD1. Looked up from germline, CDR1 is SQVTM and CDR2 is ANQGSEA. This CDR3 region has 14 residues. Trimming took 6 bases from V and 2 from J; bases not matched to a gene: 4. The CDR3 bases are TGCAGCGTGGGGACAGGGGGCCCACAAGAGACCCAGTACTTC. Translating it yields CSVGTGGPQETQYF.

This chain uses TRBV7-2 with TRBJ2-7; TRBD2 aligns across 8 bases. After removal of 4 bases from V and 3 bases from J, the junction contained 8 bases not matched to a gene. The CDR3 runs to 15 residues. CDR1 SGHTA and CDR2 FQGNSA come from the germline V gene. Written as DNA, the CDR3 is TGTGCCAGCAGCTCCCGTAGCGGGATCTACTACGAGCAGTACTTC. This encodes CASSSRSGIYYEQYF.

This rearrangement joins TRBV29-1 to TRBJ2-5; D is unclear. V was cut by 1 base and J by 0 bases, with 3 bases left in between. The CDR3 is 12 amino acids. Germline-derived CDR1 and CDR2 are SQVTM and ANQGSEA. The CDR3 DNA sequence: TGCAGCGTTGAAGTCAACCAAGAGACCCAGTACTTC. Encoded protein: CSVEVNQETQYF.

The V and J genes are TRBV10-2 and TRBJ2-1, with D possibly matching TRBD2 (5 bases). Trimming removed 3 bases at V and 4 bases at J, with 10 bases between. Germline CDR1 WSHSY, CDR2 SAAADI. The CDR3 spans 14 residues. The CDR3 is CASSEVAQYNEQFF. The CDR3 DNA reads as TGCGCCAGCAGTGAAGTAGCGCAATACAATGAGCAGTTCTTC.

This clonotype came up many times. CDR3 residues: CSATGLAHYEQYF. CDR3 nucleotide sequence: TGCAGTGCAACCGGACTAGCGCATTACGAGCAGTACTTC. The chain has TRBV20-1 and TRBJ2-7, with 9 bases fitting TRBD2. In germline, CDR1 is DFQATT, CDR2 SNEGSKA (reference sequence). The CDR3 is made up of 13 amino acids. Germline trimming cut 6 bases from V and 4 bases from J; bases unmatched to any gene: 7.

The chain carries TRBV7-6 and TRBJ2-1; possible D gene TRBD2, 6 bases. The V end lost 1 base, the J end lost 8 bases, and 15 bases lay between the germline ends. The CDR3 covers 15 residues. The germline V gene encodes CDR1 SGHVS and CDR2 FNYEAQ. As DNA, the CDR3 is TGTGCCAGCAGCTTAGTCGCGGGACCCCTGGATGAGCAGTTCTTC. It yields the protein CASSLVAGPLDEQFF.

This clonotype was seen a few times. The gene calls are TRBV7-7 and TRBJ2-5, with a weak D call TRBD2 (6 bases). Germline V lookup: CDR1 SSHAT, CDR2 FNYEAQ (reference sequence). Between the trimmed V and J ends, which lost 4 bases and 2 bases, there was a span of 11 bases. This CDR3 spans 14 amino acids. CDR3 bases: TGTGCCAGCAGCTCAGCGGGCCAGCAAGAGACCCAGTACTTC. Translating gives CASSSAGQQETQYF.

Ten or more counts support this clonotype. The rearrangement joins TRBV19 to TRBJ1-5; TRBD1 matches at 10 bases. There are 17 residues in the CDR3. The J segment lost 1 base and the V segment lost 3 bases, leaving 6 bases of the junction unmatched. CDR1 LNHDA and CDR2 SQIVND come from the germline V gene (reference sequence). Here the CDR3 DNA reads TGTGCCAGTAGTATTCGGGGACAGGGGTCAAGCAATCAGCCCCAGCATTTT. Its protein is CASSIRGQGSSNQPQHF.

The V call is TRBV2, the J call TRBJ2-2, with D unclear. In germline, CDR1 is SNHLY, CDR2 FYNNEI. Trimming removed 5 bases from V and 4 bases from J, with 8 bases in between. This CDR3 is 13 amino acids long. CDR3 in DNA: TGTGCCAGCAGTATCGAGAGCACCGGGGAGCTGTTTTTT. Its translation is CASSIESTGELFF. Using reference TRBV2 and TRBJ2-2 for the parts outside the CDR3, the full variable domain is EPEVTQTPSHQVTQMGQEVILRCVPISNHLYFYWYRQILGQKVEFLVSFYNNEISEKSEIFDDQFSVERPDGSNFTLKIRSTKLEDSAMYFCASSIESTGELFFGEGSRLTVL.

This clonotype has only a few counts. The chain carries TRBV7-9 and TRBJ2-5; D is ambiguous. CDR1 is SEHNR, CDR2 FQNEAQ, per germline (reference sequence). CDR3 length: 15 residues. The ends were cut back, 6 bases at V and 2 bases at J, with 16 bases in the middle. The CDR3: CASSPGPAPQETQYF. In nucleotides, the CDR3 is TGTGCCAGCAGTCCCGGACCCGCGCCTCAAGAGACCCAGTACTTC.

In this sample, this clonotype turned up many times. The CDR3 reads CASHPAGQVITGELFF. DNA of the CDR3: TGTGCCAGTCACCCCGCTGGACAGGTGATAACCGGGGAGCTGTTTTTT. This chain joins TRBV19 and TRBJ2-2; 7 nucleotides line up with TRBD1. This CDR3 contains 16 residues. V was pared by 8 bases and J by 5 bases, with 14 bases of the junction left unmatched. Germline loops: CDR1 LNHDA, CDR2 SQIVND (reference sequence).

The genes are TRBV11-2 and TRBJ2-7, with TRBD1 matching 8 bases. The V gene's germline CDR1 is SGHAT and CDR2 FQNNGV. J gave up 5 bases and V 5 bases, and 5 bases lay outside the gene matches. CDR3 length: 13 amino acids. The CDR3 here is CASSREQGDEQYF. In DNA form, the CDR3 reads TGTGCCAGCAGCCGTGAACAGGGGGACGAGCAGTACTTC.

The V call is TRBV28, the J call TRBJ1-1, with TRBD1 matching 7 bases. The germline V gene has CDR1 MDHEN and CDR2 SYDVKM. The CDR3 runs to 15 residues. The V and J ends lost 6 bases and 4 bases, in that order; junction bases with no gene match: 11. This chain's CDR3 is CASSLRQGQSTEAFF. For the CDR3, the DNA is TGTGCCAGCAGCCTAAGGCAGGGACAGAGCACTGAAGCTTTCTTT.

This clonotype was counted at least ten times. The chain joins TRBV5-1 to TRBJ2-2; perhaps TRBD1 as D (5 bases). This CDR3 comprises 14 residues. The V and J ends lost 6 bases and 3 bases respectively, with 12 bases between them. Germline assignment: CDR1 SGHRS and CDR2 YFSETQ. This CDR3 is CASKGQGYTGELFF. As DNA, the CDR3 is TGCGCCAGCAAGGGCCAGGGTTACACCGGGGAGCTGTTTTTT.

The rearrangement links TRBV10-2 to TRBJ2-5; no firm D call. The CDR3 contains 11 residues. CDR1 and CDR2 from the germline V gene are WSHSY and SAAADI. V lost 6 bases, J lost 5 bases, and 7 bases lay in between. CDR3: CASRSIETQYF. The DNA of the CDR3 is TGCGCCAGCAGGTCGATTGAGACCCAGTACTTC.

This chain joins TRBV2 and TRBJ2-2; 9 positions match TRBD1. V trimming: 3 bases; J trimming: 5 bases; junction bases outside the gene matches: 4. The CDR3 is 15 amino acids. Germline V lookup: CDR1 SNHLY, CDR2 FYNNEI. The CDR3, as DNA: TGTGCCAGCAGTGAGGGACAGGGTGGTACCGGGGAGCTGTTTTTT. It is translated as CASSEGQGGTGELFF.

The chain couples TRBV19 to TRBJ2-1; TRBD2 agrees at 8 bases. V dropped 4 bases and J dropped 3; count of bases not matched to a gene: 5. The germline V gene encodes CDR1 LNHDA and CDR2 SQIVND (reference sequence). The CDR3 totals 15 residues. CDR3 protein: CASSTGLADYNEQFF. The CDR3 nucleotides read TGTGCCAGTAGTACCGGACTAGCCGACTACAATGAGCAGTTCTTC.

This clonotype was seen repeatedly, ten times or more. The CDR3 region is CASSLDGTNSPLHF. The CDR3 nucleotides are TGCGCCAGCAGCTTGGACGGGACAAATTCACCCCTCCACTTT. The rearrangement links TRBV5-1 to TRBJ1-6, with a tentative D call TRBD1 (6 bases). The CDR3 contains 14 residues. Trimming cost V 0 bases and J 7 bases, with 8 bases left between them. The germline gives CDR1 SGHRS, CDR2 YFSETQ.

There are many counts of this clonotype. The chain has TRBV6-4 and TRBJ2-3; 7 nucleotides match TRBD2. CDR1 is MRHNA, CDR2 SNTAGT, per germline. The J segment lost 5 bases and the V segment lost 0 bases, leaving 8 bases of the junction unmatched. CDR3 length equals 16 residues. In nucleotides, the CDR3 is TGTGCCAGCAGTGACTCTCCTAGCGGAGCGGTAGATACGCAGTATTTT. Its protein product is CASSDSPSGAVDTQYF.

This clonotype has a count of ten or more. CDR3 in amino acids: CASSQDENTIYF. In DNA, the CDR3 is TGTGCCAGCTCACAGGACGAAAACACCATATATTTT. The chain is built from TRBV18 and TRBJ1-3; D gene ambiguous. The V end was cut by 4 bases, the J end by 6 bases, with 7 bases between. CDR1 KGHSH and CDR2 LQKENI come from the germline V gene. This CDR3 is 12 amino acids long.

The V call is TRBV28, the J call TRBJ2-1, with a tentative D call TRBD1 (6 bases). This CDR3 spans 16 amino acids. CDR1 and CDR2 from the germline V gene are MDHEN and SYDVKM. V was clipped by 4 bases and J by 4 bases, with 17 bases between them. The CDR3: CASSSLNWDKYNEQFF. The CDR3 DNA reads TGTGCCAGCAGTTCGCTTAACTGGGACAAATACAATGAGCAGTTCTTC.

This clonotype was counted many times. The V gene is TRBV21-1, the J gene TRBJ1-1; the table calls TRBD1, which could not be checked here. TRBV21-1 is labeled a pseudogene. The CDR3 runs 14 residues. The CDR3: CASSGHILGWGAFF. CDR3 bases: TGTGCCAGCAGCGGACATATCTTGGGGTGGGGAGCTTTCTTT.